This TCR beta chain came from a study of blood T cell repertoires in COVID-19. J was trimmed by 2 bases and V by 4 bases; bases with no gene match: 9. CDR3 size: 16 residues. Germline V gene data show CDR1 as SGHRS and CDR2 as YFSETQ. Some clones are missing from TCRdb's copy, which holds only in-frame ones; the method was immunoSEQ multiplex PCR. The table has roughly 220,000 clones, around 87% seen once. This clone came up a few times. The sequence was collected from a man in his thirties or forties who had been exposed to COVID-19. What was sequenced was PBMCs or T cells enriched from blood (not recorded which). The chain carries TRBV5-1 and TRBJ1-3; 7 bases agree with TRBD1. The CDR3 reads CASSRDTGATGNTIYF. Here the CDR3 DNA reads TGCGCCAGCAGCCGGGACACAGGGGCGACTGGAAACACCATATATTTT.